This T cell receptor (beta chain) was recovered during a study of blood T cell repertoires in COVID-19. TCRdb's table, derived via immunoSEQ multiplex PCR, lists solely in-frame clones and lacks some. The sample lists about 130,000 clones, about 76% occurring once. Material: peripheral blood. This TCR was sampled from a woman between 70 and 85 years old with COVID-19, enrolled during active disease.

The CDR3 here is CASSLSGTEGSYNEQFF. The DNA for the CDR3 is TGCGCCAGCAGCTTGTCAGGAACCGAGGGCTCCTACAATGAGCAGTTCTTC. This sequence joins TRBV5-1 and TRBJ2-1; D is perhaps TRBD2 (5 bases). Trimming removed 1 base from V and 0 bases from J, with 14 bases in between. CDR1 and CDR2 from the germline V gene are SGHRS and YFSETQ. This CDR3 comprises 17 residues.